This T cell receptor beta chain was captured in a study of regulatory T cells in long-lasting Graves disease. The overall study: The definition of persistent Graves' disease was over 5 years of antithyroid drugs with positive TSH receptor antibodies.

Study-level points and caveats: Newly diagnosed disease favored TRBV20-1 and TRBJ2-1 over persistent disease.

This clonotype was recorded many times. The antigen is unknown. The time point was: persistent/refractory GD, antithyroid drugs over 5 years with positive TRAb. RNA isolated from PBMCs was used to make the TCR library. Arm-PCR of CDR3 regions with iRepertoire HTBI primers generated TCR beta libraries. TCRdb re-analysed the multiplex PCR reads in MiXCR, keeping a single row per CDR3 protein. Found here are 400,000 to 500,000 distinct CDR3 sequences, 20% to 25% of them singletons; the top ten hold more than 6%. V shed 4 bases, J shed 3 bases, and the junction held 12 bases outside the gene matches. CDR1 and CDR2 (germline): MDHEN, SYDVKM. There are 16 residues in the CDR3.

Here the sequenced sample was peripheral blood mononuclear cells (PBMCs), taken when the disease was refractory, from a patient treated with antithyroid drugs. The V and J genes are TRBV28 and TRBJ2-7; 7 nucleotides align to TRBD1. This receptor was identified in a female donor with Graves disease. CDR3 DNA: TGTGCCAGCAGTTCCTTTCGACAGGGCCTCGACTACGAGCAGTACTTC. Translating gives CASSSFRQGLDYEQYF. Supplemented by reference TRBV28 and TRBJ2-7, the full variable domain reads DVKVTQSSRYLVKRTGEKVFLECVQDMDHENMFWYRQDPGLGLRLIYFSYDVKMKEKGDIPEGYSVSREKKERFSLILESASTNQTSMYLCASSSFRQGLDYEQYFGPGTRLTVT.